This TCR beta chain was identified in a study of T-cell reconstitution after alpha-beta-depleted transplantation in children. In regard to this clonotype: Its matching antigen is unknown.

TCRbeta library construction was performed incorporating unique molecular identifiers. TCRdb re-called the PCR reads through MiXCR, storing one row per CDR3 protein. Among 900,000 or so distinct CDR3 sequences listed, roughly 15% were seen once. The germline V gene encodes CDR1 KGHDR and CDR2 SFDVKD. Trimming took 6 bases from V and 1 from J, leaving 14 bases between them. This CDR3 comprises 16 residues. Study-wide points: After transplant, at about two months, alpha-beta T cells were reportedly derived from several hundred expanded graft clones.

V and J are TRBV24-1 and TRBJ2-2; perhaps TRBD2 as D (7 bases). Here the sequenced sample was PBMCs, mostly from graft donor cells, taken 360 days after TCRalphabeta/CD19-depleted stem cell transplant. This TCR was recovered from a male patient aged 5 to 17 who had a stem cell transplant for acute lymphoblastic leukemia, so the T cells may come from the graft donor. CDR3 DNA sequence: TGTGCCACCAGTCAAGAGGGGGGGTTGAACACCGGGGAGCTGTTTTTT. Residues: CATSQEGGLNTGELFF.